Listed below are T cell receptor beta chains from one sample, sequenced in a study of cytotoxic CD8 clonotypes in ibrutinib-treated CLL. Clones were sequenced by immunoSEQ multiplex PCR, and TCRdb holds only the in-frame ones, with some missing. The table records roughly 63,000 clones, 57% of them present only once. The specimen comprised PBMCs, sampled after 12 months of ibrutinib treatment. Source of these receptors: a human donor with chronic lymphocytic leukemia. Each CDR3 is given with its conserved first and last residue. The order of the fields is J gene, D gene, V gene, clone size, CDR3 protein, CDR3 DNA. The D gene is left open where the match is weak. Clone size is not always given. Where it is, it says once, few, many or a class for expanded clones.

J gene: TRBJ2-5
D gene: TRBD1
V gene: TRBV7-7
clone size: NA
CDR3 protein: CASSVRGKETQYF
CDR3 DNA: TGTGCCAGCAGTGTCAGGGGGAAGGAGACCCAGTACTTC

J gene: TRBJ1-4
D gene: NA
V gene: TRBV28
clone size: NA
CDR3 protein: CASSSPLGVTNEKLFF
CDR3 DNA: TGTGCCAGCAGTTCACCTCTCGGGGTAACTAATGAAAAACTGTTTTTT

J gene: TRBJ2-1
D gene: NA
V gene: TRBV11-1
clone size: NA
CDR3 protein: CASSLGGEQFF
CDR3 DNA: TGTGCCAGCAGCTTAGGAGGTGAGCAGTTCTTC

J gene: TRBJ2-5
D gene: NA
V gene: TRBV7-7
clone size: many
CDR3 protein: CASSSSTGLETQYF
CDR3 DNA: TGTGCCAGCAGCTCCTCCACAGGCCTGGAGACCCAGTACTTC

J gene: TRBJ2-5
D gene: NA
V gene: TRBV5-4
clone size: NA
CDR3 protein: CASSFLGGPQTQETQYF
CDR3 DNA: TGTGCCAGCAGCTTTTTAGGGGGACCGCAAACCCAAGAGACCCAGTACTTC

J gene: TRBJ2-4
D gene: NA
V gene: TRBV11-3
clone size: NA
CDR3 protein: CASSLDRGDIQYF
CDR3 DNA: TGTGCCAGCAGCTTAGACAGGGGGGACATTCAGTACTTC

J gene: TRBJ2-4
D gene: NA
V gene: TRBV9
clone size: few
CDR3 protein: CASSQSNIQYF
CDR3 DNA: TGTGCCAGCAGCCAATCTAACATTCAGTACTTC

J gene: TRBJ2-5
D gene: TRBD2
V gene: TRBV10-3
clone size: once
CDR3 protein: CASSASGGLQETQYF
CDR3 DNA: TGTGCCAGCAGTGCTAGCGGGGGGCTGCAAGAGACCCAGTACTTC

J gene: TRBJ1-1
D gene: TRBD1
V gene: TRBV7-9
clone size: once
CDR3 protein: CASSLTGSAFF
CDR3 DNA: TGTGCCAGCAGCTTGACAGGGTCGGCTTTCTTT

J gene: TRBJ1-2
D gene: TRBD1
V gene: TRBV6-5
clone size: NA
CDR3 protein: CASSRDRGLGGYTF
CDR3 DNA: TGTGCCAGCAGCCGGGACAGGGGGCTCGGTGGCTACACCTTC

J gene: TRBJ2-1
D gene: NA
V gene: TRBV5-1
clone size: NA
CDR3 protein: CASSLTWTAGGEQFF
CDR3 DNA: TGCGCCAGCAGCTTGACCTGGACAGCCGGGGGTGAGCAGTTCTTC

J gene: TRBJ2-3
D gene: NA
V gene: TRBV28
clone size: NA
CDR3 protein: CASSLAGTLLPPADTQYF
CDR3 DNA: TGTGCCAGCAGTTTAGCGGGGACACTCCTCCCCCCCGCAGATACGCAGTATTTT

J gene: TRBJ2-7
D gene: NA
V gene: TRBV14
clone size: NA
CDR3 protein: CASSQTAVTRGKISYEQYF
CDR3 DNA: TGTGCCAGCAGCCAAACGGCCGTGACCAGGGGCAAAATCTCCTACGAGCAGTACTTC

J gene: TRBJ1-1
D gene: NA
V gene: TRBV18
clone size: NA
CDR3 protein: CASSPSLTATEAFF
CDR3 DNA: TGTGCCAGCTCACCTTCTCTCACAGCGACTGAAGCTTTCTTT

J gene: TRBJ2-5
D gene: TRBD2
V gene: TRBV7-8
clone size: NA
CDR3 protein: CASSLEGHWLAGGPYETQYF
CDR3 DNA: TGTGCCAGCAGCTTAGAGGGCCACTGGCTAGCGGGGGGGCCTTATGAGACCCAGTACTTC

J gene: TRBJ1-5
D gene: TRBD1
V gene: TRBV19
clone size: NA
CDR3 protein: CASSGQGWNQPQHF
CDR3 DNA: TGTGCCAGTAGTGGACAGGGGTGGAATCAGCCCCAGCATTTT

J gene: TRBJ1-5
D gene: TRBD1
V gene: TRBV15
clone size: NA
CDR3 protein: CATSGDRSNQPQHF
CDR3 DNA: TGTGCCACCAGCGGGGACAGATCAAATCAGCCCCAGCATTTT

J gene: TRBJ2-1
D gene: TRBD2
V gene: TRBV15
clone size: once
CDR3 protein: CATSRTRGGEGPYNEQFF
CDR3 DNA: TGTGCCACCAGCAGAACCCGAGGAGGGGAGGGGCCCTACAATGAGCAGTTCTTC

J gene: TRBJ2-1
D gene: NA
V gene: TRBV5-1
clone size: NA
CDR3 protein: CASSLYAGDFYNEQFF
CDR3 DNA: TGCGCCAGCAGCTTGTATGCGGGTGACTTTTACAATGAGCAGTTCTTC

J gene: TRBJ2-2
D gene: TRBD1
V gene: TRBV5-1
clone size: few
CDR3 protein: CASSRDRNTGELFF
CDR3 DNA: TGCGCCAGCAGCAGGGACAGGAACACCGGGGAGCTGTTTTTT

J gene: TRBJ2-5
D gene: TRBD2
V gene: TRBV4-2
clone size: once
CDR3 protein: CASGQVTSGETQYF
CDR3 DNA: TGTGCCAGCGGCCAGGTGACTAGCGGGGAGACCCAGTACTTC

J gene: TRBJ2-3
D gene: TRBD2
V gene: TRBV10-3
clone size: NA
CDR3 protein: CAISVAGDTQYF
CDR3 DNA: TGTGCCATCAGTGTAGCGGGAGATACGCAGTATTTT

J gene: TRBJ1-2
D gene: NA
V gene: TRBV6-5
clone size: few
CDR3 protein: CASSPIGGANGYTF
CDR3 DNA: TGTGCCAGCAGTCCTATAGGGGGGGCCAATGGCTACACCTTC

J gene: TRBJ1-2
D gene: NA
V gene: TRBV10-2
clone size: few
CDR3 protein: CASSHIQLLGSGYTF
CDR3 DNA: TGCGCCAGCAGTCACATACAGTTGCTGGGAAGTGGCTACACCTTC

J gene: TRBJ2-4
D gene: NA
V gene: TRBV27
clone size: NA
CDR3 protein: CASSLALIGPPNIQYF
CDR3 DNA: TGTGCCAGCAGTTTAGCCCTCATCGGGCCTCCTAACATTCAGTACTTC

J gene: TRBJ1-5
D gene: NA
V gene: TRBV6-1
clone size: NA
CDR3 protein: CASNGQIFNQPQHF
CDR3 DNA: TGTGCCAGCAACGGGCAGATCTTTAACCAGCCCCAGCATTTT

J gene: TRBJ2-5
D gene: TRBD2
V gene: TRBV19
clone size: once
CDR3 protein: CASSPGDSGRETQYF
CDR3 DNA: TGTGCCAGTAGTCCCGGAGATAGCGGGAGAGAGACCCAGTACTTC

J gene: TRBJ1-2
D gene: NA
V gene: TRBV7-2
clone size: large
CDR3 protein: CASSLAHRANYGYTF
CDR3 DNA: TGTGCCAGCAGCTTAGCCCACAGAGCCAACTATGGCTACACCTTC

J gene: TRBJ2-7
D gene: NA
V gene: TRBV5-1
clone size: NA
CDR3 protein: CASSLGMRTADSSYEQYF
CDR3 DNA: TGCGCCAGCAGCTTGGGAATGCGGACGGCGGACTCTTCCTACGAGCAGTACTTC

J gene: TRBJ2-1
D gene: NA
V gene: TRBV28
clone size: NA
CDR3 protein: CASSLWQSTYNEQFF
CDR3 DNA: TGTGCCAGCAGTTTATGGCAGTCCACCTACAATGAGCAGTTCTTC

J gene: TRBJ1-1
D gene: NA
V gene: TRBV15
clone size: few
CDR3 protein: CATSRDSAADFF
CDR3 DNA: TGTGCCACCAGCAGAGATTCTGCTGCTGATTTCTTT

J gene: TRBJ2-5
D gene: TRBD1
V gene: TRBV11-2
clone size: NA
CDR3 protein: CASSSYNRGWETQYF
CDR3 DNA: TGTGCCAGCAGCTCCTACAACAGGGGGTGGGAGACCCAGTACTTC

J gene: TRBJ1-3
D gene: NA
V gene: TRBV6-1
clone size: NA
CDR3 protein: CASSEGTGPSSGNTIYF
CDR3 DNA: TGTGCCAGCAGTGAAGGAACAGGGCCGAGCTCTGGAAACACCATATATTTT

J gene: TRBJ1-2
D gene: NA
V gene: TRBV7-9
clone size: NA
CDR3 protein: CASNPFLRTAFTSIF
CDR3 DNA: TGTGCCAGCAACCCATTCCTTAGGACAGCATTTACATCGATCTTC

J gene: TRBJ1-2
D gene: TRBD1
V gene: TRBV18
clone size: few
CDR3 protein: CASSPSGTGAYGYTF
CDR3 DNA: TGTGCCAGCTCACCATCCGGGACAGGGGCCTATGGCTACACCTTC

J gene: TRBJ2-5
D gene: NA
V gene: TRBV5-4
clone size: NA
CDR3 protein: CASSSGKGETQYF
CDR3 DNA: TGTGCCAGCAGCTCAGGGAAGGGAGAGACCCAGTACTTC

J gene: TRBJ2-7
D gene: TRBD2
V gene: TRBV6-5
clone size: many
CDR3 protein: CASSKLAGGLYEQYF
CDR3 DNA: TGTGCCAGCAGTAAACTAGCGGGAGGGCTCTACGAGCAGTACTTC

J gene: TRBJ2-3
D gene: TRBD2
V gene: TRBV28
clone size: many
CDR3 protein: CASSLATSGSRRATDTQYF
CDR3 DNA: TGTGCCAGCAGTTTGGCGACTAGCGGGAGTAGGAGGGCCACAGATACGCAGTATTTT

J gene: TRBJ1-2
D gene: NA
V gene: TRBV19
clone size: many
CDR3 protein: CASSIAGYNYGYTF
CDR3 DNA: TGTGCCAGTAGTATTGCGGGGTATAACTATGGCTACACCTTC

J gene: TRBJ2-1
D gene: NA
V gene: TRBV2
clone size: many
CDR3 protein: CASSRQVGSEQFF
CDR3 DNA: TGTGCCAGCAGTAGACAGGTTGGGAGTGAGCAGTTCTTC

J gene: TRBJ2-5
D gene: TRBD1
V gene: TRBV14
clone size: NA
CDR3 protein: CASSQDLTGGPQYF
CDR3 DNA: TGTGCCAGCAGCCAAGATCTGACAGGGGGGCCCCAGTACTTC

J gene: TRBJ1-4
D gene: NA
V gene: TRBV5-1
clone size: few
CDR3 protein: CASSSWAGRGGMDEKLFF
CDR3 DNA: TGCGCCAGCAGCTCTTGGGCCGGCAGGGGCGGAATGGATGAAAAACTGTTTTTT